These T cell receptor beta chains were read from a single sample in a study of vaccination and CD4 T cells after COVID-19. Their target antigens are unknown. TCRdb reprocessed the PCR reads with MiXCR, giving one entry per CDR3 protein. This table holds 20,000 or so distinct CDR3 sequences, about 32% found once. The sequenced material came from cultured CD4+ T cells from blood. The receptors stem from a human donor with COVID-19. Both conserved end residues are trimmed from each CDR3.

CDR3aa	v_gene
SVGELEPQH	TRBV29-1
SASGGYDTGELF	TRBV20-1
ASSSRLAGIQY	TRBV19
AWSRELSYNEQF	TRBV30
ASSLGDGYTEAF	TRBV7-2
ASSLVGGNEQF	TRBV12-3/TRBV12-4
ASRSGGTGASSTLH	TRBV6-2/TRBV6-3
SARPGGPGYIQY	TRBV20-1
SALGTSGSYEQY	TRBV20-1
ASSFGRLHDEQF	TRBV7-6
ASATANSPLH	TRBV19
SARVGQPGAEQY	TRBV20-1
ASSYNWGNTIY	TRBV6-5
ASSEGQYNEQF	TRBV2
ASSGSLRTDTQY	TRBV5-4
ASTKSGRETQY	TRBV7-2
ASSPTGGNTEAF	TRBV7-3
ASSARGGFALETQY	TRBV7-8
ASHTLGTDTQY	TRBV6-1
ASSLAGSVGGYGYT	TRBV5-4
ASSDRLSTEAF	TRBV2
ATSRPRTDTQY	TRBV15
SAKRGPDFGYT	TRBV20-1
ASSSRTGANYGYT	TRBV6-5
ASSLGGSSGNTIY	TRBV28
APGTGGYEQY	TRBV20-1
ASSTSGGAFPTGELF	TRBV6-2/TRBV6-3
SVDGLRGELF	TRBV29-1
ASSLGTGRNQPQH	TRBV5-4
ASSLSGGLPRTDTQY	TRBV9
ASSFPPGGAGTGELF	TRBV11-2
ASSPIRQSHTEAF	TRBV14
ATSDDDRFYGYT	TRBV24-1
ASSLQSREDGELF	TRBV7-6
ASSVQGGITGELF	TRBV7-8
AKTSTRRESYNEQF	TRBV27
ASLGFGQPQH	TRBV19
ASSNPPGPQH	TRBV5-1
ASSFQGNYGYT	TRBV19
ASRPLGTETYEQY	TRBV6-1
SVEDRYRAGREQY	TRBV29-1
ASSLGGSVNIQY	TRBV7-2
ASSMGQGSYEQY	TRBV19
ASSRQNYYEQY	TRBV11-2
ASSVGLAGGKDEQF	TRBV9
ASRTTRVGVQF	TRBV11-2
ASTTTGPGNTIY	TRBV19
ASSKAGMNYEQY	TRBV19
SARGGTSVGTGELF	TRBV20-1
AVAGDDETQY	TRBV7-7